This T cell receptor (beta chain) was retrieved from a study of metastatic and nonmetastatic thyroid tumors. TCRdb ran MiXCR on the PCR reads. The sample contains 25,000 to 30,000 clones, 3.5% to 5% of which appear only once. Each patient came to thyroid surgery without any prior treatment (of any kind). The junction had 12 bases not matched to a gene; V was cut back by 5 bases and J by 7 bases. Germline V gene data show CDR1 as MNHEY and CDR2 as SMNVEV (reference sequence). The CDR3 runs 17 residues. The TCR was taken from a female donor with papillary thyroid cancer or a benign thyroid nodule (not recorded which). Some clones in this sample may be carry-over from other donors' samples. Sequenced: blood. This sequence joins TRBV27 and TRBJ1-6; TRBD1 matches at 9 bases. CDR3 in amino acids: CASSLKDRGYLNSPLHF. DNA for the CDR3: TGTGCCAGCAGTCTAAAGGACAGGGGATATCTAAATTCACCCCTCCACTTT.